The 28 T cell receptor beta chains in this list originate from one sample, sequenced in a study of blood T cell repertoires in COVID-19. Data came from immunoSEQ multiplex PCR; TCRdb stores just in-frame clones and leaves some out. This table has tens of thousands of clones, roughly nine tenths appearing once. The sequencing sample was made of peripheral blood. These receptors were obtained from a human donor with active COVID-19. The donor label of this sample is uncertain.

In its sample, this clone was seen a few times. The V and J genes are TRBV7-8 and TRBJ1-1; TRBD1 matches at 8 bases. Trimming cost V 5 bases and J 1 base; bases outside gene matches: 12. The CDR3 sequence is 17 residues long. Germline loops: CDR1 SGHVS, CDR2 FQNEAQ. CDR3 residues: CASSPHRWTGTNTEAFF. The CDR3 nucleotides read TGTGCCAGCAGCCCGCACAGGTGGACAGGGACGAACACTGAAGCTTTCTTT.

V and J are TRBV11-2 and TRBJ2-4; D is undetermined. Deletions cut 11 bases from V and 5 bases from J, with 13 bases between. Germline values: CDR1 SGHAT, CDR2 FQNNGV. This CDR3 has 12 amino acids. Here the CDR3 DNA reads TGTGCCTCAAAAAAAACAGAAAACATTCAGTACTTC. It specifies CASKKTENIQYF.

The J gene is TRBJ2-3, the V gene TRBV4-3; TRBD2 agrees at 12 bases. Germline lookup yields CDR1 LGHNA and CDR2 YSLEER. The CDR3 has 17 residues. J lost 2 bases, V lost 4 bases, and 7 bases had no gene match. CDR3 amino acids: CASSRTGLAGTTDTQYF. In DNA, the CDR3 is TGCGCCAGCAGCCGTACCGGACTAGCGGGGACCACAGATACGCAGTATTTT.

The chain is built from TRBV13 and TRBJ1-2; 7 positions agree with TRBD1. V trimming: 0 bases; J trimming: 3 bases; junction bases outside the gene matches: 10. The CDR3 has 17 residues. Germline loops: CDR1 PRHDT, CDR2 FYEKMQ (reference sequence). Here the CDR3 DNA reads TGTGCCAGCAGCTTAGGGCGCCGGGACAGTAAATACTATGGCTACACCTTC. Encoded protein: CASSLGRRDSKYYGYTF.

This clone is medium-sized by share. This chain links TRBV5-4 with TRBJ2-5, with D hard to call. The CDR3 has 15 residues. CDR1 is SGHNT, CDR2 YYREEE, per germline (reference sequence). The V gene lost 2 bases and the J gene lost 4 bases, with 15 bases spanning the gap. The CDR3 DNA reads TGTGCCAGCAGCTTCTCACTGGCTCCGGGAGAGACCCAGTACTTC. This codes for CASSFSLAPGETQYF.

V is TRBV6-6 and J is TRBJ1-6, with D perhaps TRBD1 (6 bases). V dropped 5 bases and J dropped 3 bases, with 11 bases sitting between them. Germline V gives CDR1 MNHNY, CDR2 SVGAGI (reference sequence). The CDR3 sequence is 15 residues long. The CDR3 sequence: CASSMTGGYNSPLHF. The CDR3 nucleotides are TGTGCCAGCAGTATGACAGGAGGCTATAATTCACCCCTCCACTTT.

CDR3 nucleotides: TGTGCCAGCAGTACTAGCCGACAGGGGTACGAGCAGTACTTC. Residues: CASSTSRQGYEQYF. This chain uses TRBV27 with TRBJ2-7, with TRBD1 matching 8 bases. This CDR3 has 14 amino acids. The V gene end was trimmed by 5 bases and the J gene end by 4 bases; junction bases not matched to a gene: 7. From germline, CDR1 is MNHEY and CDR2 SMNVEV (reference sequence).

Concerning this clone itself: The same CDR3 can be traced to other DNA sequences in this sample. The chain uses TRBV6-2 or TRBV6-3 and TRBJ1-1; D gene ambiguous. Germline loops: CDR1 MNHEY, CDR2 SVGEGT. CDR3 length: 12 amino acids. V lost 4 bases and J lost 2, with 5 bases in between. The CDR3 loop reads CASSSVNTEAFF. CDR3 DNA sequence: TGTGCCAGCAGTTCAGTCAACACTGAAGCTTTCTTT.

The rearrangement uses TRBV11-2 and TRBJ1-1; no definite D call. Deletions cut 1 base from V and 5 bases from J, with 2 bases between. The CDR3 is 11 residues long. Germline-derived CDR1 and CDR2 are SGHAT and FQNNGV. The CDR3 DNA reads TGTGCCAGCAGCTTAGCTACTGAAGCTTTCTTT. This encodes CASSLATEAFF.

The CDR3: CSVTTGYNYGYTF. As DNA, the CDR3 is TGCAGCGTTACGACAGGGTACAACTATGGCTACACCTTC. The rearrangement uses TRBV29-1 and TRBJ1-2; the match to TRBD1 covers 7 bases. CDR3 size: 13 residues. CDR1 and CDR2 from the germline V gene are SQVTM and ANQGSEA. Unmatched junction bases numbered 5, after V lost 5 bases and J lost 2 bases.

This chain joins TRBV5-4 and TRBJ1-2; D might be TRBD1 (6 bases). The V gene lost 0 bases and the J gene lost 6 bases, with 9 bases spanning the gap. Germline CDR1 is SGHNT and CDR2 is YYREEE (reference sequence). The CDR3 extends over 13 amino acids. The CDR3 region has the DNA TGTGCCAGCAGCTTGGACAGGGCGGATGGCTACACCTTC. Protein sequence: CASSLDRADGYTF.

The J gene is TRBJ2-5, the V gene TRBV12-3 or TRBV12-4; D might be TRBD1 (5 bases). Trimming shortened V by 6 bases and J by 5 bases, and 7 bases separated the two germline ends. There are 11 residues in the CDR3. CDR3 residues: CASRTAETQYF. The CDR3, as DNA: TGTGCCAGCAGGACAGCGGAGACCCAGTACTTC.

J is TRBJ2-5 and V is TRBV10-3; 7 nucleotides align to TRBD2. The CDR3 consists of 15 residues. Germline CDR1 is ENHRY and CDR2 is SYGVKD. Trimming removed 8 bases from V and 8 bases from J; junction bases left unmatched: 17. The CDR3 DNA sequence: TGTGCCATCTCTATGGGACTATCCGACCTAAGTACCCAGTACTTC. It yields the protein CAISMGLSDLSTQYF.

This clone was observed once. The chain carries TRBV11-2 and TRBJ1-1; 9 positions match TRBD1. This CDR3 is 17 amino acids long. Per the germline V gene, CDR1 is SGHAT and CDR2 is FQNNGV. With 4 bases clipped from V and 1 base from J, the junction kept 10 bases outside the gene matches. The CDR3 coding sequence is TGTGCCAGCAGCTCCGGGAGGGACAGGGCCACGAACACTGAAGCTTTCTTT. It encodes CASSSGRDRATNTEAFF.

This chain connects TRBV5-6 to TRBJ1-1, with D unclear. There are 11 residues in the CDR3. CDR1 is SGHDT and CDR2 is YYEEEE in the germline V gene. V was clipped by 0 bases and J by 6 bases, with 3 bases between them. CDR3 sequence: CASSLASEAFF. In DNA form, the CDR3 reads TGTGCCAGCAGCTTGGCCTCTGAAGCTTTCTTT.

The genes are TRBV19 and TRBJ2-7; weak D call: TRBD2 (6 bases). V shed 6 bases and J shed 0 bases, with 15 bases lying between them. The CDR3 has 15 residues. The germline CDR1 and CDR2 sequences are LNHDA and SQIVND (reference sequence). DNA for the CDR3: TGTGCCAGTAGGTTCGGGGTCGGGGGCTCCTACGAGCAGTACTTC. Protein sequence: CASRFGVGGSYEQYF.

The V call is TRBV11-2, the J call TRBJ2-7; D ambiguous. The germline V and J ends were trimmed by 2 bases and 4 bases, with 9 bases remaining between them. The CDR3 covers 13 residues. CDR1 and CDR2 from the germline V gene are SGHAT and FQNNGV. The CDR3 nucleotides read TGTGCCAGCAGCTTAATATCCGGGTACGAGCAGTACTTC. Protein: CASSLISGYEQYF.

V and J are TRBV2 and TRBJ1-1, with D possibly matching TRBD1 (6 bases). Germline loops: CDR1 SNHLY, CDR2 FYNNEI. Trimming pared 7 bases from V and 0 bases from J, leaving 18 bases between. The length of the CDR3 is 16 residues. CDR3 DNA: TGTGCCAGCATCTTGCGGGGGCGGGAGTTGAACACTGAAGCTTTCTTT. The encoded protein is CASILRGRELNTEAFF.

CDR3 region: CASSLDLRGDSYNEQFF. The CDR3 nucleotides read TGTGCCAGCAGCTTAGACCTTCGGGGTGACTCCTACAATGAGCAGTTCTTC. The V gene is TRBV13, the J gene TRBJ2-1; tentatively, D is TRBD2 (5 bases). The CDR3 has 17 amino acids. Germline assignment: CDR1 PRHDT and CDR2 FYEKMQ (reference sequence). V was shortened by 1 base and J by 0 bases, with 13 bases between the two germline ends.

DNA for the CDR3: TGTGCCACCAGTGACTCAGGGGTTGGATACGAGCAGTACTTC. Amino acid sequence: CATSDSGVGYEQYF. The chain has TRBV24-1 and TRBJ2-7; weak D call: TRBD1 (6 bases). The CDR3 extends over 14 amino acids. The germline V and J ends were trimmed by 4 bases and 4 bases, with 13 bases remaining between them. Germline CDR1 KGHDR, CDR2 SFDVKD.

This chain joins TRBV7-2 and TRBJ1-2; 9 nucleotides agree with TRBD1. The CDR3 extends over 15 amino acids. The V gene's germline CDR1 is SGHTA and CDR2 FQGNSA. With V trimmed by 9 bases and J by 1 base, 9 bases remained unmatched. CDR3 in amino acids: CASWDRDPFNYGYTF. Here the CDR3 DNA reads TGTGCCAGTTGGGACAGGGACCCCTTTAACTATGGCTACACCTTC.

This clone has a handful of counts. The rearrangement links TRBV7-9 to TRBJ1-6, with 9 bases matching TRBD1. With V trimmed by 1 base and J by 10 bases, 8 bases remained unmatched. The germline CDR1 and CDR2 sequences are SEHNR and FQNEAQ (reference sequence). There are 16 residues in the CDR3. The DNA of the CDR3 is TGTGCCAGCAGCTTAGGCTCCGGGACAGGGATCTCACCCCTCCACTTT. It translates to CASSLGSGTGISPLHF.

The chain links TRBV6-6 to TRBJ2-3, with no clear D. V was cut by 5 bases and J by 8 bases, with 11 bases left in between. The CDR3 sequence is 12 residues long. CDR1 is MNHNY, CDR2 SVGAGI, per germline (reference sequence). CDR3 residues: CASSQLASTQYF. The DNA of the CDR3 is TGTGCCAGCAGTCAATTAGCCAGTACGCAGTATTTT.

The chain links TRBV29-1 to TRBJ2-3; 13 bases line up with TRBD2. CDR3 length: 19 residues. The trim removed 4 bases at V and 3 bases at J, leaving 16 bases unmatched. Germline CDR1 reads SQVTM; CDR2 reads ANQGSEA. The CDR3 nucleotides read TGCAGCGTTGCTGGAGGACTAGCGGGGGCCACGTCCAAGACAGATACGCAGTATTTT. Its translation: CSVAGGLAGATSKTDTQYF.

V gene TRBV5-4 combines with J gene TRBJ2-7, with D possibly TRBD1 on 6 matching bases. V was clipped by 0 bases and J by 3 bases, with 13 bases between them. Germline V gene lookup returns CDR1 SGHNT and CDR2 YYREEE (reference sequence). The CDR3 sequence is 15 residues long. CDR3 nucleotide sequence: TGTGCCAGCAGCTTGGAAGGACAGACTAACTACGAGCAGTACTTC. Translation gives CASSLEGQTNYEQYF.

J is TRBJ2-3 and V is TRBV11-3; 12 nucleotides match TRBD2. Unmatched junction bases numbered 8, after V lost 3 bases and J lost 1 base. In germline, CDR1 is SGHNT, CDR2 YENEEA. This CDR3 has 18 amino acids. The chain's CDR3 is CASSLGLAGAGGTDTQYF. CDR3 bases: TGTGCCAGCAGCTTGGGACTAGCGGGTGCGGGGGGCACAGATACGCAGTATTTT.

The chain is built from TRBV24-1 and TRBJ2-6; no reliable D call. This CDR3 has 14 amino acids. Germline lookup yields CDR1 KGHDR and CDR2 SFDVKD. Trimming took 4 bases from V and 2 from J, leaving 5 bases between them. CDR3 sequence (DNA): TGTGCCACCAGTGACGCGACTGGGGCCAACGTCCTGACTTTC. Its protein is CATSDATGANVLTF.

This chain links TRBV2 with TRBJ1-2; weak D call: TRBD1 (6 bases). Per the germline V gene, CDR1 is SNHLY and CDR2 is FYNNEI. The CDR3 sequence is 13 residues long. V gave up 6 bases and J gave up 4 bases, with 12 bases separating them. The CDR3 loop reads CASRGQSAYGYTF. The CDR3 DNA sequence: TGTGCCAGCAGAGGACAGTCCGCCTATGGCTACACCTTC.